A single sample is the source of the 9 T cell receptor beta chains below, sequenced in a study of blood T cell repertoires in COVID-19. The data were produced by immunoSEQ multiplex PCR, yet TCRdb's version contains in-frame clones alone and is incomplete. Of some 260,000 clones in the sample, approximately 91% were seen once. The sequencing sample was made of peripheral blood. Receptors originate from a human donor in a cohort sampled during active COVID-19.

This clone was seen more than once but under ten times. This chain links TRBV24-1 with TRBJ2-3, with D possibly TRBD1 on 6 matching bases. Trimming left V 7 bases short and J 0 bases short, with 7 bases between. The CDR3 loop spans 13 amino acids. Germline CDR1 reads KGHDR; CDR2 reads SFDVKD. CDR3 protein: CATSQGSTDTQYF. In nucleotides, the CDR3 is TGTGCCACCAGCCAGGGGAGCACAGATACGCAGTATTTT.

The chain combines TRBV6-1 with TRBJ1-4; TRBD1 matches 10 bases. The CDR3 covers 16 residues. With 4 bases clipped from V and 5 bases from J, the junction kept 7 bases outside the gene matches. In germline, CDR1 is MNHNS, CDR2 SASEGT. The CDR3 bases are TGTGCCAGCAGTGGCCTCCGGACAGGGGGAAATGAAAAACTGTTTTTT. Its protein product is CASSGLRTGGNEKLFF.

The gene calls are TRBV3-1 (or the pseudogene TRBV3-2) and TRBJ1-1; 9 positions match TRBD1. The V gene's germline CDR1 is LGHDT and CDR2 YNNKEL (reference sequence). V lost 3 bases, J lost 5 bases, and 10 bases stayed unmatched. The length of the CDR3 is 16 residues. The DNA of the CDR3 is TGTGCCAGCAGCCATCAACAGGGGGCTGGCGGGACTGAAGCTTTCTTT. This gives the protein CASSHQQGAGGTEAFF.

The rearrangement links TRBV19 to TRBJ1-5, with TRBD1 matching over 10 bases. With 6 bases clipped from V and 2 bases from J, the junction kept 7 bases outside the gene matches. CDR1 LNHDA and CDR2 SQIVND come from the germline V gene (reference sequence). There are 16 residues in the CDR3. The CDR3 sequence is CASRRPGTGGNQPQHF. The CDR3 DNA sequence: TGTGCCAGTAGACGTCCCGGGACAGGGGGCAATCAGCCCCAGCATTTT.

This rearrangement joins TRBV15 to TRBJ1-5, with D perhaps TRBD1 (5 bases). Germline V CDR1 and CDR2: LNHNV, YYDKDF (reference sequence). There are 14 residues in the CDR3. Trimming removed 7 bases at V and 5 bases at J, with 15 bases between. As DNA, the CDR3 is TGTGCCACCACCCAGGGATGGGTACATCAGCCCCAGCATTTT. It specifies CATTQGWVHQPQHF. Drawing the rest from reference TRBV15 and TRBJ1-5, the complete variable domain is DAMVIQNPRYQVTQFGKPVTLSCSQTLNHNVMYWYQQKSSQAPKLLFHYYDKDFNNEADTPDNFQSRRPNTSFCFLDIRSPGLGDTAMYLCATTQGWVHQPQHFGDGTRLSIL.

The chain joins TRBV7-2 to TRBJ1-1; D unclear. Trimming left V 3 bases short and J 4 bases short, with 12 bases between. The CDR3 covers 14 residues. The germline V gene encodes CDR1 SGHTA and CDR2 FQGNSA. The CDR3 protein is CASSFSRSGTEAFF. The CDR3 nucleotides are TGTGCCAGCAGCTTCAGCCGGAGTGGCACTGAAGCTTTCTTT.

This clone was seen a handful of times. In nucleotides, the CDR3 is TGTGCCAGCAGTGAGGGTCCTAGAAACTACGAGCAGTACTTC. It is translated as CASSEGPRNYEQYF. The chain recombines TRBV6-1 with TRBJ2-7, with D unresolved. CDR1 and CDR2 (germline): MNHNS, SASEGT. The CDR3 runs to 14 residues. The ends were cut back, 3 bases at V and 3 bases at J, with 12 bases in the middle.

CDR3: CASSLGPMGYTF. CDR3 nucleotides: TGTGCCAGCAGTTTGGGGCCCATGGGCTACACCTTC. The chain couples TRBV12-3 or TRBV12-4 to TRBJ1-2; D is perhaps TRBD1 (5 bases). The CDR3 consists of 12 residues. Deletions cut 3 bases from V and 8 bases from J, with 10 bases between.

V gene TRBV5-1 combines with J gene TRBJ1-1, with no clear D. Trimming left V 5 bases short and J 1 base short, with 12 bases between. Germline CDR1 SGHRS, CDR2 YFSETQ. This CDR3 is built from 14 residues. CDR3 sequence: CASSLTTENTEAFF. The CDR3 DNA reads as TGCGCCAGCAGTCTGACTACAGAGAACACTGAAGCTTTCTTT.